This T cell receptor beta chain stems from a study of CD8+CD57+ T cells in acquired aplastic anemia. Study details: Recorded DNA amounts for sorted CD4+ and CD8+ cells had an average of roughly 3.4 ug.

Genomic DNA served as template for TCR beta VDJ and CDR3 profiling. From the reads, TCRdb called clonotypes with MiXCR, one entry per CDR3 protein. The sample holds 150,000 to 200,000 distinct CDR3 sequences, 45% to 55% seen once. Whoever was chosen for sequencing had shown CD8+CD57+ cell expansion by flow cytometry. Germline V gene lookup returns CDR1 ENHRY and CDR2 SYGVKD. This CDR3 has 14 amino acids. Remarks on this clonotype: A read error may account for a junction end that differs from germline.

The sequencing input was sorted CD4+, CD8+, or CD8+CD57+ T cells (not recorded which) from PBMCs. This TCR was recovered from a human donor with aplastic anemia. The chain is built from TRBV10-3 and TRBJ2-7; 8 nucleotides line up with TRBD2. This CDR3 is CAISESGGDLEQCF. As DNA, the CDR3 is TGTGCTATCAGTGAGTCGGGAGGGGATCTTGAGCAGTGCTTC.